The source of this T cell receptor (beta chain) is a study of T cell responses to AZD1222 COVID-19 vaccine. V lost 2 bases and J lost 6; bases outside the gene matches: 13. Germline V gives CDR1 MDHEN, CDR2 SYDVKM. This CDR3 is 17 amino acids long. Study results and limitations: Targeting of unmutated variant regions was reportedly seen in nearly half of spike-specific TCRs.

Produced via immunoSEQ multiplex PCR; TCRdb's table is partial and in-frame only. The sample carries 150,000 to 200,000 clones, 90% to 95% recorded once. As for this clone: Its antigen is still unknown.

The receptor's source is an adult in good health. Material: peripheral blood, obtained on day 0 of AZD1222 vaccination. The chain is built from TRBV28 and TRBJ1-5; 7 bases agree with TRBD1. CDR3 bases: TGTGCCAGCAGTTTAAGGGTTGAGAGGGGGCAACGTCAGCCCCAGCATTTT. The encoded protein is CASSLRVERGQRQPQHF.